A single sample is the source of the 23 T cell receptor beta chains below, sequenced in a study of cytomegalovirus exposure and HLA in healthy donors (dated by TCRdb to between 2016 and 2019). Library construction relied on the immunoSEQ multiplex PCR assay. TCRdb took this table from immuneACCESS and kept in-frame rearrangements with V and J called. Such tables lack part of the clones; where checked against another copy, unresolved V genes explain under half of the gap, and the rest is unexplained. Across this sample there are 66,000 or so clones, with approximately 96% seen only once. Together, the top ten hold 1.5% to 2% of the sample. Sequencing was done on a sample of PBMCs. These receptors all come from a woman aged 18 to 35 in good health and CMV-seropositive.

V gene TRBV6-4 combines with J gene TRBJ2-6, with D possibly TRBD2 on 6 matching bases. Germline V gives CDR1 MRHNA, CDR2 SNTAGT. This CDR3 contains 18 residues. V lost 2 bases and J lost 0, with 14 bases in between. The CDR3 loop is CASSDEEGTSSGANVLTF. The CDR3 nucleotides are TGTGCCAGCAGTGACGAGGAGGGGACCTCCTCTGGGGCCAACGTCCTGACTTTC.

As for this clone: A read error may account for a junction end that differs from germline. Within the sample, other DNA sequences also encode this same CDR3. The rearrangement links TRBV5-4 to TRBJ2-7; D gene ambiguous. CDR1 SGHNT and CDR2 YYREEE come from the germline V gene (reference sequence). This CDR3 has 14 residues. The DNA for the CDR3 is TGTGCCAGCAGCTTGGAACAGTGGCCCCACGAGCAGTACTTT. Amino acids: CASSLEQWPHEQYF.

The chain is built from TRBV7-3 and TRBJ2-3; TRBD2 agrees at 9 bases. Germline-derived CDR1 and CDR2 are SGHTA and FQGTGA. This CDR3 region has 16 residues. V lost 1 base, J lost 1 base, and 3 bases stayed unmatched. For the CDR3, the DNA is TGTGCCAGCAGCTTAAACTTAGCGGGGGGCACAGATACGCAGTATTTT. Translating it yields CASSLNLAGGTDTQYF. The entire variable domain, with the rest obtained from reference TRBV7-3 and TRBJ2-3, is as follows: GAGVSQTPSNKVTEKGKYVELRCDPISGHTALYWYRQSLGQGPEFLIYFQGTGAADDSGLPNDRFFAVRPEGSVSTLKIQRTERGDSAVYLCASSLNLAGGTDTQYFGPGTRLTVL.

The table lists this clone with a count of one. The chain recombines TRBV7-9 with TRBJ1-4; 9 bases line up with TRBD1. V lost 4 bases to trimming and J lost 3 bases; unmatched junction nucleotides: 3. Germline V gives CDR1 SEHNR, CDR2 FQNEAQ (reference sequence). The CDR3 runs 15 residues. The CDR3 here is CASSSRQGANEKLFF. The CDR3 DNA follows: TGTGCCAGCAGCTCGCGACAGGGGGCTAATGAAAAACTGTTTTTT.

The sample holds a few counts of this clone. The chain employs TRBV9 and TRBJ2-2; D gene ambiguous. V was shortened by 0 bases and J by 6 bases, with 3 bases between the two germline ends. This CDR3 has 12 amino acids. The germline gives CDR1 SGDLS, CDR2 YYNGEE. Here the CDR3 reads CASSVASGELFF. The CDR3 DNA reads TGTGCCAGCAGCGTAGCTTCCGGGGAGCTGTTTTTT.

This chain uses TRBV19 with TRBJ1-2; D unclear. Germline CDR1 and CDR2: LNHDA and SQIVND (reference sequence). V was shortened by 3 bases and J by 1 base, with 12 bases between the two germline ends. The CDR3 runs to 15 residues. CDR3 sequence: CASSMGEGFNYGYTF. The CDR3 DNA is TGTGCCAGTAGTATGGGAGAGGGTTTTAACTATGGCTACACCTTC.

The chain employs TRBV7-2 and TRBJ2-7, with D perhaps TRBD2 (6 bases). V was clipped by 2 bases and J by 0 bases, with 14 bases between them. CDR3 length: 16 amino acids. Germline CDR1 SGHTA, CDR2 FQGNSA. DNA of the CDR3: TGTGCCAGCAGCTTAATGGGTCGGGGGTACTCCTACGAGCAGTACTTC. Its translation: CASSLMGRGYSYEQYF.

The rearrangement links TRBV27 to TRBJ2-3; tentative D call: TRBD1 (6 bases). CDR1 MNHEY and CDR2 SMNVEV come from the germline V gene (reference sequence). V dropped 5 bases and J dropped 4 bases, with 13 bases sitting between them. This CDR3 spans 14 amino acids. CDR3 residues: CASSLQGPPDTQYF. In DNA form, the CDR3 reads TGTGCCAGCAGTCTACAGGGACCCCCAGATACGCAGTATTTT.

The chain links TRBV10-3 to TRBJ2-2, with 9 bases fitting TRBD1. J was trimmed by 7 bases and V by 0 bases; bases with no gene match: 6. The germline V gene encodes CDR1 ENHRY and CDR2 SYGVKD. The CDR3 has 16 residues. DNA of the CDR3: TGTGCCATCAGTGAGTCGGGACAGGGAGGCCACGGGGAGCTGTTTTTT. This sequence encodes CAISESGQGGHGELFF.

The V call is TRBV4-1, the J call TRBJ1-2, with D possibly being TRBD1 (5 bases). The CDR3 is 14 residues long. Looked up from germline, CDR1 is MGHRA and CDR2 is YSYEKL. V gave up 1 base and J gave up 4 bases, with 10 bases separating them. This chain's CDR3 is CASSQGDSPYGYTF. CDR3 nucleotide sequence: TGCGCCAGCAGCCAAGGAGACAGTCCCTATGGCTACACCTTC.

The rearrangement links TRBV6-1 to TRBJ2-7, with 8 bases aligning to TRBD1. After removal of 8 bases from V and 4 bases from J, the junction contained 4 bases not matched to a gene. The CDR3 runs 12 residues. The germline CDR1 and CDR2 sequences are MNHNS and SASEGT. The CDR3 loop is CASRDRLYEQYF. CDR3 DNA sequence: TGTGCCAGCCGGGACAGGCTTTACGAGCAGTACTTC.

The V call is TRBV18, the J call TRBJ2-1; weak D call: TRBD2 (6 bases). CDR3 length equals 14 residues. Germline assignment: CDR1 KGHSH and CDR2 LQKENI. Between the trimmed V and J ends, which lost 2 bases and 6 bases, there was a span of 11 bases. CDR3 residues: CASSPLTSINEQFF. In nucleotides, the CDR3 is TGTGCCAGCTCACCATTAACTAGCATCAATGAGCAGTTCTTC.

V gene TRBV11-3 combines with J gene TRBJ2-2; a weak D match, TRBD2 (6 bases). In germline, CDR1 is SGHNT, CDR2 YENEEA. Trimming removed 0 bases at V and 5 bases at J, with 13 bases between. This CDR3 contains 16 residues. This CDR3 is CASSLDQGGFTGELFF. CDR3 DNA sequence: TGTGCCAGCAGCTTAGATCAAGGAGGGTTTACCGGGGAGCTGTTTTTT.

J is TRBJ2-3 and V is TRBV19, with 8 bases fitting TRBD2. This CDR3 is built from 16 residues. Germline values: CDR1 LNHDA, CDR2 SQIVND (reference sequence). Losses at the gene ends were 1 base for V and 0 bases for J; bases not matched to a gene: 3. CDR3: CASSIGTSYSTDTQYF. As DNA, the CDR3 is TGTGCCAGTAGTATAGGGACTAGCTATAGCACAGATACGCAGTATTTT. The entire variable domain, with the rest obtained from reference TRBV19 and TRBJ2-3, is as follows: DGGITQSPKYLFRKEGQNVTLSCEQNLNHDAMYWYRQDPGQGLRLIYYSQIVNDFQKGDIAEGYSVSREKKESFPLTVTSAQKNPTAFYLCASSIGTSYSTDTQYFGPGTRLTVL.

V is TRBV9 and J is TRBJ2-5; 10 nucleotides line up with TRBD2. The length of the CDR3 is 16 residues. V was pared by 4 bases and J by 4 bases, with 10 bases of the junction left unmatched. Germline values: CDR1 SGDLS, CDR2 YYNGEE. For the CDR3, the DNA is TGTGCCAGCAGCCCCTCGGGAGCGGGAGGGAGAGAGACCCAGTACTTC. This encodes CASSPSGAGGRETQYF.

The chain employs TRBV7-2 and TRBJ1-4; D perhaps matches TRBD1 (6 bases). V lost 3 bases, J lost 7 bases, and 12 bases lay in between. Germline values: CDR1 SGHTA, CDR2 FQGNSA. The CDR3 runs to 14 residues. CDR3 in DNA: TGTGCCAGCAGCTTTAGGGCAGGGGTTGAAAAACTGTTTTTT. Translated: CASSFRAGVEKLFF. Variable domain in full (rest from reference TRBV7-2 and TRBJ1-4): GAGVSQSPSNKVTEKGKDVELRCDPISGHTALYWYRQSLGQGLEFLIYFQGNSAPDKSGLPSDRFSAERTGGSVSTLTIQRTQQEDSAVYLCASSFRAGVEKLFFGSGTQLSVL.

Notes on this clone: Additional DNA sequences in this sample encode the identical CDR3. CDR3 sequence (DNA): TGTGCCAGCAGGGACAGGGGAGCCGGGGAGCTGTTTTTT. Residues: CASRDRGAGELFF. The chain recombines TRBV6-5 with TRBJ2-2; 9 nucleotides line up with TRBD1. In germline, CDR1 is MNHEY, CDR2 SVGAGI. V was pared by 6 bases and J by 6 bases, with 2 bases of the junction left unmatched. The CDR3 loop spans 13 amino acids.

This sequence joins TRBV11-3 and TRBJ2-2; 7 positions agree with TRBD1. V was clipped by 4 bases and J by 5 bases; unmatched bases: 10. This CDR3 is built from 16 residues. The germline CDR1 and CDR2 sequences are SGHNT and YENEEA. The CDR3 DNA follows: TGTGCCAGCAGCTCCAACAACAGGGGTTGGACCGGGGAGCTGTTTTTT. Amino acid sequence: CASSSNNRGWTGELFF.

The chain combines TRBV6-1 with TRBJ1-1; no definite D call. The CDR3 runs to 14 residues. The ends were cut back, 4 bases at V and 1 base at J, with 10 bases in the middle. Germline values: CDR1 MNHNS, CDR2 SASEGT. Written as DNA, the CDR3 is TGTGCCAGCAGTGGGCGGGCGGCGAACACTGAAGCTTTCTTT. It is translated as CASSGRAANTEAFF.

This chain uses TRBV18 with TRBJ2-1; D remains ambiguous. V was cut by 2 bases and J by 6 bases, with 8 bases left in between. There are 13 residues in the CDR3. The germline V gene has CDR1 KGHSH and CDR2 LQKENI. In DNA, the CDR3 is TGTGCCAGCTCACCAGTCGCTAGCAATGAGCAGTTCTTC. Translating gives CASSPVASNEQFF. The full variable domain, with the rest looked up from reference TRBV18 and TRBJ2-1, is NAGVMQNPRHLVRRRGQEARLRCSPMKGHSHVYWYRQLPEEGLKFMVYLQKENIIDESGMPKERFSAEFPKEGPSILRIQQVVRGDSAAYFCASSPVASNEQFFGPGTRLTVL.

The chain has TRBV20-1 and TRBJ1-2; TRBD1 might be the D (6 bases). V lost 3 bases and J 8 bases, leaving 10 bases between the germline ends. The germline gives CDR1 DFQATT, CDR2 SNEGSKA (reference sequence). The CDR3 sequence is 11 residues long. The CDR3: CSARYREGYTF. CDR3 DNA: TGCAGTGCTAGGTACAGGGAAGGCTACACCTTC.

The CDR3 region is CASSQDRASEVTDTQYF. Written as DNA, the CDR3 is TGTGCCAGCAGCCAAGATCGCGCTAGCGAAGTCACAGATACGCAGTATTTT. The chain links TRBV4-2 to TRBJ2-3; perhaps TRBD2 as D (6 bases). Trimming took off 0 bases at V and 2 bases at J, with 15 bases between the two ends. From germline, CDR1 is LGHNA and CDR2 YNFKEQ. CDR3 length: 17 residues.

V and J are TRBV5-1 and TRBJ2-3, with 9 positions matching TRBD2. Germline loops: CDR1 SGHRS, CDR2 YFSETQ. Trimming cost V 4 bases and J 4 bases; bases outside gene matches: 10. This CDR3 spans 16 amino acids. The CDR3 sequence is CASSLDLAGPPDTQYF. The CDR3 region has the DNA TGCGCCAGCAGCCTTGACCTAGCGGGGCCTCCAGATACGCAGTATTTT.